This record concerns one TCR beta chain sequence. The sample comes from a study of blood T cell repertoires in COVID-19. Study in general: The United States, Italy and Spain were the sources of the acute and convalescent COVID-19 samples. T cells, B-cell-depleted T cells, or PBMCs supplied cDNA or gDNA.

Germline CDR1 SGHNT, CDR2 YYREEE (reference sequence). The CDR3 runs 14 residues. Deletions cut 7 bases from V and 1 base from J, with 15 bases between. Original processing notes: Quantification of nucleated cells was approximated via reference gene primer amplification. TCRdb's copy holds only in-frame clones and misses some; the assay was immunoSEQ multiplex PCR. V and J calls and clone size are given by that table; D and trimming were obtained from the DNA. The data contain 350,000 or so clones, more than 70% of them seen just once; the ten biggest clones take up just under 3%. The chain joins TRBV5-4 to TRBJ2-7; tentatively, D is TRBD2 (6 bases). The sequence came from a man aged 25-40 years with active or convalescent COVID-19. Sequenced: peripheral blood. The CDR3 spells CASSNAGLSYEQYF. The CDR3 DNA sequence: TGTGCCAGCTCCAATGCGGGGTTGTCCTACGAGCAGTACTTC.